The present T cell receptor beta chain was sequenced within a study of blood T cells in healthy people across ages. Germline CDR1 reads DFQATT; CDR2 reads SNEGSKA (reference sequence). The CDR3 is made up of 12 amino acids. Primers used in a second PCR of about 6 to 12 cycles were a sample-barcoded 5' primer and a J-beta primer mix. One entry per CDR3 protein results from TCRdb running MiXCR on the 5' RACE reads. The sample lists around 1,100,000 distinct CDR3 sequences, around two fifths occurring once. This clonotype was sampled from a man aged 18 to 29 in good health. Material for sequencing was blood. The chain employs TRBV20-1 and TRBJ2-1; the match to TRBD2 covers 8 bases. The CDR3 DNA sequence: TGCCGATCGGGGGGGCCTGGTGATGAGCAGTTCTTC. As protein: CRSGGPGDEQFF.